This TCR beta chain was sequenced for a study of blood T cell repertoires in COVID-19 (dated by TCRdb to the early 2020s). With regard to the full study: The collaborator samples originated in the United States, Italy and Spain and spanned the acute and convalescent phases of COVID-19. The dataset comprised deeply sampled blood TCRbeta repertoires from subjects exposed to, actively infected with, or recovered from COVID-19. Samples came from the ongoing ImmuneRACE study (first 160 participants) plus 1,254 subjects from 6 global collaborators. The material from the prospective study consisted of cDNA or gDNA derived from T cells, B-cell-depleted T cells, or PBMCs. The repertoires were released in a freely available public database intended as a resource for research on the immune response to SARS-CoV-2. A de-identified subject ID, COVID-19 status, age in years and sex were almost always included in the sample metadata. Where HLA class I and class II types were available, the types were taken from metadata supplied by the sample provider, not from assay-based typing. Points the paper makes about the study in general: The quantity of clinical and demographic metadata differed by source and by participant and was supplied without curation.

TCRbeta CDR3 regions were amplified from genomic DNA by means of the immunoSEQ Assay, a bias-controlled multiplex PCR. The source study handled its data this way. Within the assay, amplification of reference gene primers was used to estimate how many nucleated cells each sample contained. To quantify the absolute abundance of each unique TCRbeta CDR3 rearrangement, sequence reads were collapsed and filtered. For each sample, productive Simpson clonality was calculated as the square root of Simpson's diversity index over productive rearrangements. TCRdb limited this immuneACCESS table to in-frame rearrangements with V and J called. A share of clones is missing; checked studies link under half to unresolved V genes, and the rest is unexplained. That table gives V, J and clone size, and the DNA gave D and trimming. The sample has over 80,000 clones on record, about 90% of them singletons. The ten largest clonotypes hold 1.8% of the sample.

V is pared back by 3 bases and J by 2 bases, with 8 bases lying between the germline termini. Including the terminal cysteine and phenylalanine, the CDR3 comprises 15 residues. Only CDR3 DNA is held: 45 bases, read in frame from base 1. The germline V gene encodes CDR1 LNHDA and CDR2 SQIVND (reference sequence). The collaborating institutions used their own protocols to collect whole blood in K2EDTA tubes. For TCRbeta analysis, collaborators shipped samples in one of three forms: frozen whole blood, isolated PBMCs, or DNA extracted from either of those sample types. Points on this clone: There is no known antigen for this receptor. No much larger clone exists at a distance of one base, and base qualities are not known.

Sequencing used peripheral blood. The chain uses TRBV19 and TRBJ2-6, with no confidently assigned D gene. The receptor comes from a human donor with active COVID-19. The donor label of this sample is uncertain. This receptor has the CDR3 CASSIRQAGANVLTF. Here is the DNA: TGTGCCAGTAGTATCCGGCAGGCTGGGGCCAACGTCCTGACTTTC. Beyond the CDR3, the reference TRBV19 and TRBJ2-6 genes provide the residues; the full variable domain reads: DGGITQSPKYLFRKEGQNVTLSCEQNLNHDAMYWYRQDPGQGLRLIYYSQIVNDFQKGDIAEGYSVSREKKESFPLTVTSAQKNPTAFYLCASSIRQAGANVLTFGAGSRLTVL.